This T cell receptor beta chain is from a study of cytomegalovirus exposure and HLA in healthy donors. The study, taken as a whole, reports: Researchers catalogued some 160 TCR beta chains as cytomegalovirus-associated. A later analysis reported that several of the most significant clusters appeared to be linked to common viral pathogens, among them Epstein-Barr virus.

Healthy donors of bone marrow made up the group. As regards this clone: What it binds is not known.

In the PCR, 60 Vbeta and 13 Jbeta primers were used. Authors' data handling: Unique TCR beta chains totaled some 80 million in a later count, with roughly 12 million of them shared. Some clones are missing from TCRdb's copy, which holds only in-frame ones; the method was immunoSEQ multiplex PCR. V, J and clone size were drawn from that table, and D and trimming were deduced from the DNA. The sample records about 130,000 clones, about 80% being singletons. The CDR3 length is 17 residues. Germline V CDR1 and CDR2: MGHRA, YSYEKL. Sequencing was performed on PBMCs. This chain uses TRBV4-1 with TRBJ2-5; perhaps TRBD1 as D (6 bases). The J call is in doubt because the DNA end fits TRBJ2-7 better. The TCR originated in a man aged 30-40 years in good health and CMV-seronegative. The CDR3 DNA follows: TGCGCCAGCAGCCAAGAGGGGGCAGGGGTTGGTAGGTACGAGCAGTACTTC. Amino acids: CASSQEGAGVGRYEQYF.